Presented here are 6 T cell receptor beta chains from one specimen sequenced in a study of blood T cell repertoires in COVID-19. Profiled with immunoSEQ multiplex PCR; TCRdb holds only in-frame clones, not every one. The sample consists of 110,000 to 150,000 clones, around 80% of them appearing once. Specimen: PBMCs or T cells enriched from blood (not recorded which). These receptors originate from a woman aged 45-60 years who had recovered from COVID-19.

The rearrangement links TRBV27 to TRBJ2-7; 8 bases agree with TRBD1. Germline V CDR1 and CDR2: MNHEY, SMNVEV (reference sequence). There are 16 residues in the CDR3. The V segment lost 2 bases and the J segment 4 bases; nucleotides outside the gene matches: 10. Written as DNA, the CDR3 is TGTGCCAGCAGTTTACTTGGGACAGGTCAAGGGTACGAGCAGTACTTC. This translates into CASSLLGTGQGYEQYF.

DNA for the CDR3: TGTGCCAGTAGTCTCCGGACAGGGTGGGAGACCCAGTACTTC. Encoded protein: CASSLRTGWETQYF. V and J are TRBV19 and TRBJ2-5, with 8 positions matching TRBD1. V lost 5 bases and J lost 5; bases outside the gene matches: 7. CDR3 size: 14 residues. The V gene's germline CDR1 is LNHDA and CDR2 SQIVND (reference sequence).

The chain couples TRBV19 to TRBJ1-5; D possibly corresponds to TRBD1 (5 bases). The CDR3 totals 15 residues. Deletions cut 7 bases from V and 0 bases from J, with 13 bases between. CDR1 and CDR2 (germline): LNHDA, SQIVND (reference sequence). The DNA of the CDR3 is TGTGCCAGTACCCTTGACAGATATAGCAATCAGCCCCAGCATTTT. This translates into CASTLDRYSNQPQHF.

This clone was counted a single time. The rearrangement joins TRBV10-3 to TRBJ1-2; D is uncertain. This CDR3 contains 14 residues. Trimming stripped 7 bases from V and 1 base from J, with 13 bases between. The germline V gene encodes CDR1 ENHRY and CDR2 SYGVKD. CDR3: CAITATADNYGYTF. DNA of the CDR3: TGTGCCATCACGGCGACTGCAGATAACTATGGCTACACCTTC.

The V and J genes are TRBV7-6 and TRBJ2-7, with no clear D. There are 15 residues in the CDR3. The V and J ends lost 3 bases and 1 base respectively, with 13 bases between them. In germline, CDR1 is SGHVS, CDR2 FNYEAQ. Written as DNA, the CDR3 is TGTGCCAGCAGCTTTGGAACAGAACCGTCCTACGAGCAGTACTTC. It is translated as CASSFGTEPSYEQYF.

V usage is TRBV6-5 and J usage is TRBJ1-5, with D perhaps TRBD1 (6 bases). From germline, CDR1 is MNHEY and CDR2 SVGAGI. Trimming cost V 4 bases and J 4 bases, with 8 bases left between them. CDR3 length: 13 amino acids. DNA for the CDR3: TGTGCCAGCAGTTGGACAGTTAATCAGCCCCAGCATTTT. Amino acids: CASSWTVNQPQHF.